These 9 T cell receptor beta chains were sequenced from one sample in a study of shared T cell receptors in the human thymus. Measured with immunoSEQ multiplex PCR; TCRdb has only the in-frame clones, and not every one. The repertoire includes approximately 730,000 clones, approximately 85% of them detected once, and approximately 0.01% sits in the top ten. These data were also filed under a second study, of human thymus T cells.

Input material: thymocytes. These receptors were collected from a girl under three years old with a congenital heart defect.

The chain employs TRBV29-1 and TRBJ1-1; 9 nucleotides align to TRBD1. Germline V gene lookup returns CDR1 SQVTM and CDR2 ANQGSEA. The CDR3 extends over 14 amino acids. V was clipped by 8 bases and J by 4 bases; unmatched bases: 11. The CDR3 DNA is TGCAGCTCAGGGACAGGGATTGACCCCACTGAAGCTTTCTTT. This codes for CSSGTGIDPTEAFF.

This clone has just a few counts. CDR3 nucleotides: TGTGCCAGCAGCTTAGCCGGAAGGGGCTGGGTAGATACGCAGTATTTT. This encodes CASSLAGRGWVDTQYF. The chain links TRBV7-9 to TRBJ2-3; weak D call: TRBD1 (5 bases). Trimming took 0 bases from V and 5 from J, leaving 15 bases between them. Germline V lookup: CDR1 SEHNR, CDR2 FQNEAQ (reference sequence). This CDR3 comprises 16 residues. The whole variable domain, remainder taken from reference TRBV7-9 and TRBJ2-3, is DTGVSQNPRHKITKRGQNVTFRCDPISEHNRLYWYRQTLGQGPEFLTYFQNEAQLEKSRLLSDRFSAERPKGSFSTLEIQRTEQGDSAMYLCASSLAGRGWVDTQYFGPGTRLTVL.

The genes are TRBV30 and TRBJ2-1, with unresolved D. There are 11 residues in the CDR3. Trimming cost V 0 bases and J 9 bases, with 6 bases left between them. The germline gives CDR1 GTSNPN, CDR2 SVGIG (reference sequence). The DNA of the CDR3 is TGTGCCTGGAGTGTGAGAGGTGAGCAGTTCTTC. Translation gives CAWSVRGEQFF.

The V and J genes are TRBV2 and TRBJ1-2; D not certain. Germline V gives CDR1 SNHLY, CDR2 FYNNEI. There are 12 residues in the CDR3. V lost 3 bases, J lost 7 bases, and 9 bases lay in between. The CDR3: CASSEDRGGYTF. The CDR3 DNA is TGTGCCAGCAGTGAGGACCGGGGTGGCTACACCTTC.

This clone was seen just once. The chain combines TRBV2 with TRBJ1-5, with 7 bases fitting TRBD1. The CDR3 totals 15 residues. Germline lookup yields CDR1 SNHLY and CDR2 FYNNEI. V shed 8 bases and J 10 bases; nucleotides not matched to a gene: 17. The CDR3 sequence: CASPGQPRKISPQHF. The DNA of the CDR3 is TGTGCCAGCCCGGGACAGCCAAGGAAAATCAGCCCCCAGCATTTT.

In nucleotides, the CDR3 is TGTGCCAGTACAGAAAACTATGGCTACACCTTC. This sequence encodes CASTENYGYTF. The V and J genes are TRBV19 and TRBJ1-2; unclear D gene. Trimming took off 7 bases at V and 2 bases at J, with 5 bases between the two ends. Germline CDR1 reads LNHDA; CDR2 reads SQIVND (reference sequence). This CDR3 has 11 amino acids.

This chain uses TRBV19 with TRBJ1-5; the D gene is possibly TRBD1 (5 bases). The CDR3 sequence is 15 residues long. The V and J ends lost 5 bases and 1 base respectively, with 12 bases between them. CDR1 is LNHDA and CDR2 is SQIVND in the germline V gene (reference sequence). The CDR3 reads CASSFGTLSNQPQHF. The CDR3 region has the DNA TGTGCCAGTAGTTTCGGGACTCTGAGCAATCAGCCCCAGCATTTT.

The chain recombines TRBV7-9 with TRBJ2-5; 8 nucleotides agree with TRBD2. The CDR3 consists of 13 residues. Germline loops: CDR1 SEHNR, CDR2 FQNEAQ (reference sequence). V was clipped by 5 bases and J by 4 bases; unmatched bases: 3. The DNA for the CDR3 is TGTGCCAGCAGCCGGGGGGGACCAGAGACCCAGTACTTC. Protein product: CASSRGGPETQYF.

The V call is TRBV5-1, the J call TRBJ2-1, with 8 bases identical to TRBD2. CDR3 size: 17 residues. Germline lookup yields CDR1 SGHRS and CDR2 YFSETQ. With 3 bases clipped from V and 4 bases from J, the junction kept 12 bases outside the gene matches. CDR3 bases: TGCGCCAGCAGCTGGTCCCACCGGGGGGGTTTTTACAATGAGCAGTTCTTC. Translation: CASSWSHRGGFYNEQFF.